This passage covers 29 T cell receptor beta chains from one sample sequenced in a study of cytomegalovirus exposure and HLA in healthy donors. Generated by immunoSEQ multiplex PCR, the TCRdb table keeps only in-frame clones and is missing some. This table holds tens of thousands of clones, about 96% found once. The sample comprised PBMCs. The receptor set was obtained from a woman younger than 30 in good health and CMV-seronegative.

The chain couples TRBV6-1 to TRBJ2-7; TRBD1 aligns across 8 bases. J gave up 7 bases and V 7 bases, and 12 bases lay outside the gene matches. The CDR3 is 14 residues long. CDR1 and CDR2 (germline): MNHNS, SASEGT. The CDR3 bases are TGTGCCAGCACTAAGGACAGGGCATCGGGGGAGCAGTACTTC. Residues: CASTKDRASGEQYF.

The chain carries TRBV4-1 and TRBJ2-1; 11 positions agree with TRBD2. The germline gives CDR1 MGHRA, CDR2 YSYEKL. Germline trimming cut 1 base from V and 4 bases from J; bases unmatched to any gene: 6. There are 17 residues in the CDR3. The CDR3 DNA follows: TGCGCCAGCAGCCAAGGATCGGTAGCGGGGGGGTACAATGAGCAGTTCTTC. As protein: CASSQGSVAGGYNEQFF.

The chain carries TRBV28 and TRBJ1-1, with D maybe TRBD1 (5 bases). Germline V CDR1 and CDR2: MDHEN, SYDVKM. V gave up 2 bases and J gave up 2 bases, with 9 bases separating them. The CDR3 extends over 14 amino acids. The CDR3 DNA reads TGTGCCAGCAGTTTAGGGGCAGCCAACACTGAAGCTTTCTTT. Translation gives CASSLGAANTEAFF.

V gene TRBV30 combines with J gene TRBJ2-5; perhaps TRBD1 as D (6 bases). Looked up from germline, CDR1 is GTSNPN and CDR2 is SVGIG (reference sequence). Trimming removed 3 bases at V and 1 base at J, with 12 bases between. The CDR3 runs 14 residues. The CDR3 nucleotides read TGTGCCTGGAGCAGAGGACAGTCCCAAGAGACCCAGTACTTC. Translated, it gives CAWSRGQSQETQYF. The full variable domain, with the rest looked up from reference TRBV30 and TRBJ2-5, is SQTIHQWPATLVQPVGSPLSLECTVEGTSNPNLYWYRQAAGRGLQLLFYSVGIGQISSEVPQNLSASRPQDRQFILSSKKLLLSDSGFYLCAWSRGQSQETQYFGPGTRLLVL.

J is TRBJ2-3 and V is TRBV25-1; 8 bases fit TRBD2. The germline gives CDR1 MGHDK, CDR2 SYGVNS. The V segment lost 7 bases and the J segment 3 bases; nucleotides outside the gene matches: 15. The CDR3 length is 17 residues. The CDR3 coding sequence is TGTGCCAGCACTACCCAGTTGGGGACTAGTGTTACAGATACGCAGTATTTT. Its translation: CASTTQLGTSVTDTQYF.

The chain recombines TRBV7-9 with TRBJ1-5; D is perhaps TRBD1 (5 bases). CDR1 and CDR2 (germline): SEHNR, FQNEAQ (reference sequence). The CDR3 contains 16 residues. V lost 5 bases, J lost 2 bases, and 16 bases lay in between. CDR3 coding DNA: TGTGCCAGCAGCCTCGCCCAGGGTTTGGGCAATCAGCCCCAGCATTTT. Protein product: CASSLAQGLGNQPQHF. The full variable domain, completed using reference TRBV7-9 and TRBJ1-5, is DTGVSQNPRHKITKRGQNVTFRCDPISEHNRLYWYRQTLGQGPEFLTYFQNEAQLEKSRLLSDRFSAERPKGSFSTLEIQRTEQGDSAMYLCASSLAQGLGNQPQHFGDGTRLSIL.

The chain recombines TRBV29-1 with TRBJ2-5; D may be TRBD2 (5 bases). CDR1 SQVTM and CDR2 ANQGSEA come from the germline V gene. The V and J ends lost 4 bases and 4 bases respectively, with 16 bases between them. There are 14 residues in the CDR3. This CDR3 is CSVGGGWFVETQYF. The CDR3, as DNA: TGCAGCGTTGGTGGAGGTTGGTTCGTAGAGACCCAGTACTTC.

This clone appeared a single time. The chain joins TRBV6-5 to TRBJ1-5; 7 bases align to TRBD1. The V gene end was trimmed by 6 bases and the J gene end by 3 bases; junction bases not matched to a gene: 5. This CDR3 is built from 14 residues. Germline CDR1 reads MNHEY; CDR2 reads SVGAGI. CDR3 sequence (DNA): TGTGCCAGCAGCCGGACAGGATACAATCAGCCCCAGCATTTT. Amino acids: CASSRTGYNQPQHF.

This clone was counted only a few times. This chain links TRBV2 with TRBJ2-1; 9 nucleotides align to TRBD2. This CDR3 spans 15 amino acids. The V gene's germline CDR1 is SNHLY and CDR2 FYNNEI. Losses at the gene ends were 2 bases for V and 4 bases for J; bases not matched to a gene: 3. CDR3 DNA sequence: TGTGCCAGCAGTGAAAGCGGGGGGCCATACAATGAGCAGTTCTTC. Translating it yields CASSESGGPYNEQFF. Combining the CDR3 with reference TRBV2 and TRBJ2-1 gives the whole variable domain EPEVTQTPSHQVTQMGQEVILRCVPISNHLYFYWYRQILGQKVEFLVSFYNNEISEKSEIFDDQFSVERPDGSNFTLKIRSTKLEDSAMYFCASSESGGPYNEQFFGPGTRLTVL.

J is TRBJ2-7 and V is TRBV19; TRBD1 matches 11 bases. The V segment lost 3 bases and the J segment 7 bases; nucleotides outside the gene matches: 8. The CDR3 is made up of 15 amino acids. Looked up from germline, CDR1 is LNHDA and CDR2 is SQIVND (reference sequence). The CDR3 bases are TGTGCCAGTAGTATTGGGACAGGGGGGGGTCAGGAGCAGTACTTC. It yields the protein CASSIGTGGGQEQYF. Supplemented by reference TRBV19 and TRBJ2-7, the full variable domain reads DGGITQSPKYLFRKEGQNVTLSCEQNLNHDAMYWYRQDPGQGLRLIYYSQIVNDFQKGDIAEGYSVSREKKESFPLTVTSAQKNPTAFYLCASSIGTGGGQEQYFGPGTRLTVT.

The chain combines TRBV6-1 with TRBJ2-7; weak D call: TRBD1 (6 bases). V shed 6 bases and J shed 2 bases, with 17 bases lying between them. Germline V lookup: CDR1 MNHNS, CDR2 SASEGT. There are 15 residues in the CDR3. This chain's CDR3 is CASSPSAGAPYEQYF. The CDR3 nucleotides are TGTGCCAGCAGCCCGTCCGCAGGGGCTCCCTACGAGCAGTACTTC.

The rearrangement uses TRBV4-3 and TRBJ2-7; 12 bases are shared with TRBD2. The trim removed 2 bases at V and 4 bases at J, leaving 3 bases unmatched. The CDR3 loop spans 15 amino acids. Germline CDR1 and CDR2: LGHNA and YSLEER. The CDR3 bases are TGCGCCAGCAGCCAACGGCTAGCGGGGGGGTACGAGCAGTACTTC. This sequence encodes CASSQRLAGGYEQYF.

The chain employs TRBV9 and TRBJ2-1, with TRBD1 identical over 8 bases. CDR1 is SGDLS and CDR2 is YYNGEE in the germline V gene. This CDR3 comprises 16 residues. J lost 7 bases, V lost 0 bases, and 9 bases had no gene match. CDR3 region: CASSVAAQGARNEQFF. Here the CDR3 DNA reads TGTGCCAGCAGCGTAGCAGCGCAGGGGGCGCGGAATGAGCAGTTCTTC.

V usage is TRBV2 and J usage is TRBJ2-3, with 12 positions matching TRBD2. With V trimmed by 6 bases and J by 11 bases, 12 bases remained unmatched. Germline CDR1 reads SNHLY; CDR2 reads FYNNEI. This CDR3 contains 15 residues. The CDR3 bases are TGTGCCAGCAGCCCCAAAACTAGCGGGAGGCCAAAGCAGTATTTT. The encoded protein is CASSPKTSGRPKQYF.

This clone was recorded only once. V usage is TRBV28 and J usage is TRBJ2-1, with 10 bases aligning to TRBD2. Germline loops: CDR1 MDHEN, CDR2 SYDVKM. Losses at the gene ends were 2 bases for V and 0 bases for J; bases not matched to a gene: 7. The CDR3 loop spans 18 amino acids. CDR3 residues: CASSLPRTSGSSYNEQFF. The CDR3 nucleotides read TGTGCCAGCAGTTTACCACGGACTAGCGGAAGCTCCTACAATGAGCAGTTCTTC.

The chain combines TRBV2 with TRBJ1-2; D call uncertain. Between the trimmed V and J ends, which lost 3 bases and 4 bases, there was a span of 15 bases. There are 15 residues in the CDR3. Germline V gives CDR1 SNHLY, CDR2 FYNNEI. In DNA, the CDR3 is TGTGCCAGCAGTGATGGCCAACTAGGGCGCTATGGCTACACCTTC. Protein product: CASSDGQLGRYGYTF.

The chain couples TRBV18 to TRBJ1-2; D may be TRBD1 (5 bases). The CDR3 is made up of 14 amino acids. CDR1 is KGHSH and CDR2 is LQKENI in the germline V gene. The ends were cut back, 2 bases at V and 4 bases at J, with 11 bases in the middle. CDR3 sequence reads: CASSPGDSLYGYTF. The CDR3 DNA reads TGTGCCAGCTCACCAGGCGACAGCCTCTATGGCTACACCTTC. Using reference TRBV18 and TRBJ1-2 for the parts outside the CDR3, the full variable domain is NAGVMQNPRHLVRRRGQEARLRCSPMKGHSHVYWYRQLPEEGLKFMVYLQKENIIDESGMPKERFSAEFPKEGPSILRIQQVVRGDSAAYFCASSPGDSLYGYTFGSGTRLTVV.

The CDR3 loop reads CASSPGVAGGRETQYF. In DNA form, the CDR3 reads TGCGCCAGCAGCCCCGGGGTAGCGGGGGGCCGAGAGACCCAGTACTTC. The chain carries TRBV4-3 and TRBJ2-5, with 10 bases identical to TRBD2. This CDR3 comprises 16 residues. V was clipped by 4 bases and J by 4 bases; unmatched bases: 9. Germline V gene lookup returns CDR1 LGHNA and CDR2 YSLEER.

This chain connects TRBV28 to TRBJ2-1, with 8 bases fitting TRBD2. V was pared by 1 base and J by 2 bases, with 10 bases of the junction left unmatched. The CDR3 has 18 amino acids. CDR1 is MDHEN, CDR2 SYDVKM, per germline. Written as DNA, the CDR3 is TGTGCCAGCAGTTTATCCCCGTATCGGCGGGGGGCCTACAATGAGCAGTTCTTC. Translating it yields CASSLSPYRRGAYNEQFF. Drawing the rest from reference TRBV28 and TRBJ2-1, the complete variable domain is DVKVTQSSRYLVKRTGEKVFLECVQDMDHENMFWYRQDPGLGLRLIYFSYDVKMKEKGDIPEGYSVSREKKERFSLILESASTNQTSMYLCASSLSPYRRGAYNEQFFGPGTRLTVL.

The chain recombines TRBV14 with TRBJ1-1, with a weak D call TRBD1 (6 bases). Trimming took 0 bases from V and 11 from J, leaving 13 bases between them. Germline CDR1 is SGHDN and CDR2 is FVKESK. This CDR3 contains 13 residues. CDR3 DNA sequence: TGTGCCAGCAGCCAAGACCTGGACAGTCCCGCTTTCTTT. Translating it yields CASSQDLDSPAFF. The entire variable domain, with the rest obtained from reference TRBV14 and TRBJ1-1, is as follows: EAGVTQFPSHSVIEKGQTVTLRCDPISGHDNLYWYRRVMGKEIKFLLHFVKESKQDESGMPNNRFLAERTGGTYSTLKVQPAELEDSGVYFCASSQDLDSPAFFGQGTRLTVV.

V and J are TRBV15 and TRBJ2-6, with D possibly TRBD1 on 5 matching bases. The V end lost 5 bases, the J end lost 0 bases, and 11 bases lay between the germline ends. The germline V gene encodes CDR1 LNHNV and CDR2 YYDKDF (reference sequence). This CDR3 has 16 amino acids. The CDR3 sequence is CATSPDQGSGANVLTF. In nucleotides, the CDR3 is TGTGCCACCAGCCCCGACCAGGGCTCTGGGGCCAACGTCCTGACTTTC.

The genes are TRBV7-2 and TRBJ1-1; TRBD1 is a possible D gene (6 bases). The CDR3 has 15 residues. Germline CDR1 is SGHTA and CDR2 is FQGNSA. The ends were cut back, 5 bases at V and 3 bases at J, with 16 bases in the middle. The CDR3 reads CASSPGGQGHTEAFF. Written as DNA, the CDR3 is TGTGCCAGCAGCCCCGGGGGGCAGGGGCACACTGAAGCTTTCTTT.

The rearrangement uses TRBV13 and TRBJ1-2, with 8 nucleotides matching TRBD1. The CDR3 runs to 18 residues. Trimming at V came to 4 bases and at J to 1 base, leaving 14 bases not matched to a gene. CDR1 is PRHDT, CDR2 FYEKMQ, per germline (reference sequence). This CDR3 reads CASSSRDRGQVHNYGYTF. DNA of the CDR3: TGTGCCAGCAGCTCCCGAGACAGGGGCCAAGTTCATAACTATGGCTACACCTTC.

V gene TRBV5-1 combines with J gene TRBJ2-2; 7 positions match TRBD1. This CDR3 spans 15 amino acids. The germline CDR1 and CDR2 sequences are SGHRS and YFSETQ. V dropped 1 base and J dropped 1; count of bases not matched to a gene: 1. CDR3 sequence (DNA): TGCGCCAGCAGCTTGCGACAGGGGAACACCGGGGAGCTGTTTTTT. Protein: CASSLRQGNTGELFF.

V usage is TRBV19 and J usage is TRBJ1-5; TRBD1 might be the D (6 bases). CDR3 length equals 15 residues. V lost 3 bases to trimming and J lost 7 bases, with 16 bases between them. Germline assignment: CDR1 LNHDA and CDR2 SQIVND (reference sequence). CDR3 sequence: CASSMWGGAGQPQHF. CDR3 sequence (DNA): TGTGCCAGTAGTATGTGGGGGGGGGCTGGCCAGCCCCAGCATTTT.

The chain combines TRBV25-1 with TRBJ2-3; D is uncertain. Germline V lookup: CDR1 MGHDK, CDR2 SYGVNS. The ends were cut back, 6 bases at V and 1 base at J, with 5 bases in the middle. CDR3 length equals 12 residues. Here the CDR3 reads CASSVGTDTQYF. The CDR3 DNA reads as TGTGCCAGCAGCGTAGGCACAGATACGCAGTATTTT.

The genes are TRBV13 and TRBJ2-7, with 7 bases matching TRBD2. The CDR3 extends over 13 amino acids. Germline lookup yields CDR1 PRHDT and CDR2 FYEKMQ (reference sequence). Trimming took 5 bases from V and 3 from J; bases not matched to a gene: 4. CDR3 nucleotides: TGTGCCAGCAGCCCCGAGCGGGACTACGAGCAGTACTTC. It translates to CASSPERDYEQYF.

V is TRBV21-1 and J is TRBJ2-7; the D call in the table, TRBD1, was not verified against the DNA. TRBV21-1 is a documented pseudogene. The CDR3 extends over 19 amino acids. CDR3 sequence reads: CASSKRTGAVETGVSEQYF. Written as DNA, the CDR3 is TGTGCCAGCAGCAAGCGGACTGGGGCGGTAGAAACAGGGGTTAGCGAGCAGTACTTC.

This rearrangement joins TRBV4-3 to TRBJ2-7; the D gene is possibly TRBD2 (7 bases). Germline V CDR1 and CDR2: LGHNA, YSLEER. The CDR3 loop spans 15 amino acids. V was shortened by 0 bases and J by 4 bases, with 13 bases between the two germline ends. The CDR3 nucleotides read TGCGCCAGCAGCCAAGAAGGGGGGGCTTGGTACGAGCAGTACTTC. This translates into CASSQEGGAWYEQYF.